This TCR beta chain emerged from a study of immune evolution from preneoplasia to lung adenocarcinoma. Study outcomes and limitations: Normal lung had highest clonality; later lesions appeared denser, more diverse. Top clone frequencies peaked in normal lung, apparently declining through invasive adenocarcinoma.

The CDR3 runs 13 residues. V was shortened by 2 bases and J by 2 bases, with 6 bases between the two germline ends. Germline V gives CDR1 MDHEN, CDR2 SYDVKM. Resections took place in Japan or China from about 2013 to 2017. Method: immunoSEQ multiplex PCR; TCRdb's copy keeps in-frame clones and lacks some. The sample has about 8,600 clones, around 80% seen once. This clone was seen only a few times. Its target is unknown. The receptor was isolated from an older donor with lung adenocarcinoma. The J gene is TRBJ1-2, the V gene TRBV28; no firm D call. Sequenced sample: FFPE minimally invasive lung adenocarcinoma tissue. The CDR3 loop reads CASSLPSNYGYTF. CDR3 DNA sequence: TGTGCCAGCAGTTTACCGAGCAACTATGGCTACACCTTC.